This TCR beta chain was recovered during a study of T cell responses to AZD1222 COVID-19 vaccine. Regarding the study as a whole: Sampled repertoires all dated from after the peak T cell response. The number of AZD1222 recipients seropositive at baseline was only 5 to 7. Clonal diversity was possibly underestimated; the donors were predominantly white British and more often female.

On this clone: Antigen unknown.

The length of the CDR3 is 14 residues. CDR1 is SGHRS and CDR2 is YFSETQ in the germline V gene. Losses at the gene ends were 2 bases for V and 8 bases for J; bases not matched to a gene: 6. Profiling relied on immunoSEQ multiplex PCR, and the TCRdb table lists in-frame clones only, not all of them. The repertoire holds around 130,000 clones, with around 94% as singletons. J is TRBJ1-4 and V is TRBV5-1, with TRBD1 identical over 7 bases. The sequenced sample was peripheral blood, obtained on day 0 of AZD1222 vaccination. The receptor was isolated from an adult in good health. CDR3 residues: CASSFQGVREKLFF. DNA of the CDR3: TGCGCCAGCAGCTTTCAGGGGGTACGGGAAAAACTGTTTTTT.